The 30 T cell receptor beta chains presented below share a single source sample, sequenced in a study of regulatory T cells in long-lasting Graves disease. To make TCR beta libraries, researchers used iRepertoire HTBI primers and Arm-PCR of CDR3 regions. TCRdb redid the calling of the multiplex PCR reads with MiXCR, one entry per CDR3 protein. The repertoire consists of fewer than 650,000 distinct CDR3 sequences, with about 15% occurring once and the leading ten covering approximately 20%. Time point: newly diagnosed GD, antithyroid drugs for less than 3 months. Extracted RNA from PBMCs served as the source of the TCR library. The sample also formed part of further work on T cells in Graves' hyperthyroidism and ophthalmopathy.

Sequences were derived from peripheral blood mononuclear cells (PBMCs), sampled at new diagnosis, from a patient treated with antithyroid drugs. Receptors originate from a young woman with Graves disease.

Details on this clonotype: This clone may be a read error of a much larger clone one base away. V gene TRBV6-1 combines with J gene TRBJ1-4, with D maybe TRBD1 (6 bases). The V gene lost 10 bases and the J gene lost 6 bases, with 18 bases spanning the gap. The CDR3 spans 14 residues. CDR1 MNHNS and CDR2 SASEGT come from the germline V gene. The CDR3 DNA follows: TGTGCCAACAGGGACTCAGGGTGGGATGAAAAACTGTTTTTT. Residues: CANRDSGWDEKLFF.

This chain links TRBV18 with TRBJ1-1; D is possibly TRBD1 (5 bases). Germline V gene data show CDR1 as KGHSH and CDR2 as LQKENI. CDR3 length: 14 amino acids. Between the trimmed V and J ends, which lost 4 bases and 4 bases, there was a span of 13 bases. The CDR3 here is CASSHDRAGTEAFF. CDR3 sequence (DNA): TGTGCCAGCTCACATGACAGAGCTGGCACTGAAGCTTTCTTT. Using reference TRBV18 and TRBJ1-1 for the parts outside the CDR3, the full variable domain is NAGVMQNPRHLVRRRGQEARLRCSPMKGHSHVYWYRQLPEEGLKFMVYLQKENIIDESGMPKERFSAEFPKEGPSILRIQQVVRGDSAAYFCASSHDRAGTEAFFGQGTRLTVV.

This clonotype was observed a few times. The chain joins TRBV6-2 or TRBV6-3 to TRBJ2-3; 11 bases line up with TRBD2. CDR1 MNHEY and CDR2 SVGEGT come from the germline V gene. The CDR3 totals 16 residues. The V gene end was trimmed by 4 bases and the J gene end by 2 bases; junction bases not matched to a gene: 5. The CDR3 protein is CASSSRLAGPTDTQYF. Here the CDR3 DNA reads TGTGCCAGCAGTTCCCGACTAGCGGGGCCCACAGATACGCAGTATTTT.

The chain combines TRBV6-9 with TRBJ1-4; D might be TRBD1 (5 bases). Between the trimmed V and J ends, which lost 3 bases and 0 bases, there was a span of 17 bases. The CDR3 length is 18 residues. Germline V gene data show CDR1 as MNHGY and CDR2 as SVAAGI. The CDR3 here is CASSYGGAGLATNEKLFF. CDR3 bases: TGTGCCAGCAGTTACGGCGGGGCGGGTTTAGCAACTAATGAAAAACTGTTTTTT.

As concerns this clonotype: A much larger clone sits a single nucleotide away, making a read error possible. V usage is TRBV6-2 or TRBV6-3 and J usage is TRBJ2-1; D possibly corresponds to TRBD2 (6 bases). This CDR3 spans 14 amino acids. The ends were cut back, 6 bases at V and 5 bases at J, with 14 bases in the middle. The germline V gene has CDR1 MNHEY and CDR2 SVGEGT. As DNA, the CDR3 is TGTGCCAGCAGCCTCGGGACTCCCCACAATGAGCAGTTCTTC. Residues: CASSLGTPHNEQFF.

To note about this clonotype: This could be a read error, since a much larger clone is one nucleotide away. The gene calls are TRBV7-2 and TRBJ2-5; D not certain. Germline CDR1 and CDR2: SGHTA and FQGNSA. This CDR3 region has 16 residues. The CDR3 coding sequence is TGTGCCAGCAGCTTTGTAACCGGCTGGTCCCCAGAGGCCCAGTACTTC. It specifies CASSFVTGWSPEAQYF.

The chain joins TRBV11-2 to TRBJ2-3; D remains ambiguous. CDR3 length equals 16 residues. V dropped 7 bases and J dropped 2 bases, with 19 bases sitting between them. Germline V gene sequence: CDR1 SGHAT, CDR2 FQNNGV. CDR3: CASILLDARYTDTQYF. In DNA form, the CDR3 reads TGTGCCAGCATCCTTTTAGACGCCCGCTACACAGATACGCAGTATTTT.

This clonotype was picked up a small number of times. The chain has TRBV7-9 and TRBJ2-1, with TRBD1 identical over 10 bases. Matching the DNA end better, TRBJ2-5 makes the J call doubtful. CDR1 is SEHNR, CDR2 FQNEAQ, per germline (reference sequence). This CDR3 comprises 15 residues. The CDR3 loop is CASSLVGQGEETQYF. The DNA of the CDR3 is TGTGCCAGCAGCTTAGTAGGACAGGGGGAGGAGACCCAGTACTTC.

The chain combines TRBV6-1 with TRBJ2-7; a possible D gene is TRBD2 (7 bases). CDR3 size: 14 residues. The germline V and J ends were trimmed by 7 bases and 1 base, with 14 bases remaining between them. CDR1 and CDR2 from the germline V gene are MNHNS and SASEGT. CDR3 protein: CASKEGGGSYEQYF. The CDR3 bases are TGTGCCAGCAAAGAAGGGGGGGGATCCTACGAGCAGTACTTC.

This clonotype was recorded at least ten times. This chain uses TRBV2 with TRBJ2-7; TRBD2 matches 9 bases. Germline V gene sequence: CDR1 SNHLY, CDR2 FYNNEI. The ends lost 2 bases at V and 1 base at J; junction bases unmatched: 6. This CDR3 region has 16 residues. The CDR3 DNA sequence: TGTGCCAGCAGTGAATCTCGGGCGGGAGGGTCCTACGAGCAGTACTTC. The encoded protein is CASSESRAGGSYEQYF. The variable domain in full, completed from reference TRBV2 and TRBJ2-7, reads EPEVTQTPSHQVTQMGQEVILRCVPISNHLYFYWYRQILGQKVEFLVSFYNNEISEKSEIFDDQFSVERPDGSNFTLKIRSTKLEDSAMYFCASSESRAGGSYEQYFGPGTRLTVT.

The chain has TRBV6-2 or TRBV6-3 and TRBJ1-3; D may be TRBD1 (6 bases). The CDR3 contains 15 residues. Germline assignment: CDR1 MNHEY and CDR2 SVGEGT. V shed 6 bases and J shed 0 bases, with 12 bases lying between them. The CDR3 loop is CASRTGGGSGNTIYF. CDR3 nucleotides: TGTGCCAGCAGGACAGGAGGGGGCTCTGGAAACACCATATATTTT.

This clonotype was picked up many times. The rearrangement joins TRBV9 to TRBJ2-2; D is uncertain. Germline CDR1 SGDLS, CDR2 YYNGEE. Trimming pared 5 bases from V and 4 bases from J, leaving 6 bases between. This CDR3 has 12 amino acids. The CDR3 is CASSVSTGELFF. The CDR3, as DNA: TGTGCCAGCAGTGTCAGCACCGGGGAGCTGTTTTTT.

A few counts support this clonotype. This chain uses TRBV15 with TRBJ1-2; unclear D gene. The germline V gene has CDR1 LNHNV and CDR2 YYDKDF (reference sequence). V was cut by 5 bases and J by 0 bases, with 16 bases left in between. CDR3 length equals 16 residues. CDR3 nucleotide sequence: TGTGCCACCAGCCCCCCCCAAGCATATTCTAACTATGGCTACACCTTC. Encoded protein: CATSPPQAYSNYGYTF. Looking up the rest from reference TRBV15 and TRBJ1-2 gives the full variable domain: DAMVIQNPRYQVTQFGKPVTLSCSQTLNHNVMYWYQQKSSQAPKLLFHYYDKDFNNEADTPDNFQSRRPNTSFCFLDIRSPGLGDTAMYLCATSPPQAYSNYGYTFGSGTRLTVV.

This clonotype occurred a few times. V is TRBV19 and J is TRBJ2-1; TRBD2 agrees at 9 bases. The CDR3 has 15 residues. Per the germline V gene, CDR1 is LNHDA and CDR2 is SQIVND (reference sequence). V lost 2 bases to trimming and J lost 5 bases; unmatched junction nucleotides: 4. This CDR3 is CASSILGLANNEQFF. In DNA, the CDR3 is TGTGCCAGTAGTATATTGGGACTAGCAAACAATGAGCAGTTCTTC.

Notes on this clonotype: A read error likely explains this, since a far larger clone differs by one base. The chain couples TRBV28 to TRBJ1-2; 7 bases are a match to TRBD1. The CDR3 totals 16 residues. Germline lookup yields CDR1 MDHEN and CDR2 SYDVKM. The CDR3 DNA reads as TGTACCAGCAGTGCCTCCAACAGGGGCGACCTCTATGGCTACACCTTC. Translation gives CTSSASNRGDLYGYTF.

V gene TRBV24-1 combines with J gene TRBJ1-4, with D possibly matching TRBD1 (5 bases). V was pared by 11 bases and J by 0 bases, with 18 bases between. This CDR3 comprises 16 residues. CDR1 KGHDR and CDR2 SFDVKD come from the germline V gene. The CDR3 DNA sequence: TGTGCCATCTCTCCCGGGACCGCAGCAACTAATGAAAAACTGTTTTTT. Translating gives CAISPGTAATNEKLFF.

Concerning this clonotype: A junction end diverges from the germline sequence, so it may reflect a read error. This rearrangement joins TRBV5-8 to TRBJ2-2, with D maybe TRBD2 (6 bases). CDR1 is SGHTS, CDR2 YDEGEE, per germline. The CDR3 is made up of 14 amino acids. The DNA of the CDR3 is TGTGCCAGCAGCTTTCTCGAGGTGGCCGGGGGGCTGTTTTTT. As protein: CASSFLEVAGGLFF.

This clonotype was counted at least ten times. The chain links TRBV6-1 to TRBJ1-1, with 8 positions matching TRBD1. This CDR3 is built from 14 residues. CDR1 is MNHNS and CDR2 is SASEGT in the germline V gene. V dropped 7 bases and J dropped 1; count of bases not matched to a gene: 5. The CDR3 nucleotides read TGTGCCAGCATTAACAGGGGGGCGAACACTGAAGCTTTCTTT. Translated: CASINRGANTEAFF.

On this clonotype: A much larger clone differs from this one at a single base, so this may be a read error. This chain joins TRBV28 and TRBJ2-1; TRBD1 matches 9 bases. The DNA end lines up better with TRBJ2-5; the J call may be wrong. CDR3 length: 14 amino acids. Germline-derived CDR1 and CDR2 are MDHEN and SYDVKM. The chain's CDR3 is CASRGTGNQENQYF. The DNA for the CDR3 is TGTGCCAGCAGGGGGACAGGGAACCAAGAGAACCAGTACTTC.

This clonotype was counted ten times or more. J is TRBJ1-4 and V is TRBV6-1; no reliable D call. Germline CDR1 is MNHNS and CDR2 is SASEGT. Trimming cost V 7 bases and J 4 bases, with 22 bases left between them. The CDR3 is made up of 17 amino acids. CDR3 loop: CASNHQPRQEFNEKLFF. The CDR3 nucleotides read TGTGCCAGCAACCACCAGCCTCGGCAGGAATTTAATGAAAAACTGTTTTTT.

This clonotype showed up many times. V gene TRBV6-1 combines with J gene TRBJ2-1; TRBD1 matches at 7 bases. Germline CDR1 reads MNHNS; CDR2 reads SASEGT. V lost 5 bases and J lost 6; bases outside the gene matches: 7. The CDR3 runs to 14 residues. The CDR3 bases are TGTGCCAGCAGTCCCATGACAGGGAGCAATGAGCAGTTCTTC. It translates to CASSPMTGSNEQFF.

The J gene is TRBJ1-2, the V gene TRBV11-2, with D uncertain. The V gene's germline CDR1 is SGHAT and CDR2 FQNNGV. This CDR3 is built from 13 residues. Trimming cost V 4 bases and J 8 bases, with 14 bases left between them. The CDR3 here is CASSSWWEGGYTF. Here the CDR3 DNA reads TGTGCCAGCAGCTCTTGGTGGGAGGGAGGCTACACCTTC.

This clonotype turned up a few times. V gene TRBV30 combines with J gene TRBJ1-1, with D maybe TRBD1 (5 bases). The CDR3 has 13 amino acids. The germline V gene has CDR1 GTSNPN and CDR2 SVGIG (reference sequence). V lost 2 bases, J lost 2 bases, and 9 bases lay in between. CDR3 DNA sequence: TGTGCCTGGAGTCTCAGGGATAACACTGAAGCTTTCTTT. Translation gives CAWSLRDNTEAFF.

V and J are TRBV5-1 and TRBJ2-5; maybe TRBD2 (6 bases). V was clipped by 0 bases and J by 5 bases, with 14 bases between them. In germline, CDR1 is SGHRS, CDR2 YFSETQ. The CDR3 is 15 amino acids. CDR3 sequence reads: CASSLGVADRETQYF. CDR3 DNA: TGCGCCAGCAGCTTGGGGGTAGCGGATAGGGAGACCCAGTACTTC.

This clonotype was counted ten times or more. V and J are TRBV24-1 and TRBJ1-1; D uncertain. The V end was cut by 9 bases, the J end by 3 bases, with 19 bases between. Germline lookup yields CDR1 KGHDR and CDR2 SFDVKD. This CDR3 is 15 amino acids long. CDR3 loop: CATRGTGGLDTEAFF. DNA of the CDR3: TGTGCCACCCGGGGAACGGGAGGCTTGGACACTGAAGCTTTCTTT.

This clonotype appeared a few times. The rearrangement joins TRBV7-3 to TRBJ2-1; 9 nucleotides match TRBD2. Germline CDR1 is SGHTA and CDR2 is FQGTGA. CDR3 length equals 16 residues. Unmatched junction bases numbered 7, after V lost 4 bases and J lost 3 bases. CDR3 sequence: CASSSVAGADYNEQFF. The CDR3, as DNA: TGTGCCAGCAGCTCGGTAGCGGGAGCGGACTACAATGAGCAGTTCTTC.

This clonotype was seen a handful of times. The genes are TRBV6-2 or TRBV6-3 and TRBJ1-5; D perhaps matches TRBD1 (5 bases). Per the germline V gene, CDR1 is MNHEY and CDR2 is SVGEGT. CDR3 length: 13 amino acids. V gave up 8 bases and J gave up 4 bases, with 12 bases separating them. The CDR3 spells CASGQGLNQPQHF. For the CDR3, the DNA is TGTGCCAGCGGGCAGGGATTGAATCAGCCCCAGCATTTT.

The chain joins TRBV6-1 to TRBJ1-6; a possible D gene is TRBD1 (5 bases). The CDR3 length is 15 residues. Germline V gene data show CDR1 as MNHNS and CDR2 as SASEGT. V lost 5 bases to trimming and J lost 7 bases, with 15 bases between them. The CDR3 region has the DNA TGTGCCAGCAGTAAACTCAGGGCGGAGAATTCACCCCTCCACTTT. Encoded protein: CASSKLRAENSPLHF.

The V call is TRBV20-1, the J call TRBJ2-7; the match to TRBD2 covers 14 bases. The V and J ends lost 5 bases and 1 base, in that order; junction bases with no gene match: 7. The CDR3 has 16 amino acids. The germline gives CDR1 DFQATT, CDR2 SNEGSKA (reference sequence). The CDR3 reads CSAASTSGRGSYEQYF. The CDR3 nucleotides read TGCAGTGCTGCTTCGACTAGCGGGAGGGGTTCCTACGAGCAGTACTTC.

This clonotype has a handful of counts. The chain uses TRBV5-1 and TRBJ2-1; TRBD2 matches 7 bases. There are 16 residues in the CDR3. Trimming cost V 0 bases and J 5 bases; bases outside gene matches: 8. Germline V CDR1 and CDR2: SGHRS, YFSETQ. The CDR3 DNA reads TGCGCCAGCAGCTTGGATATCCCCGGGACTAACAATGAGCAGTTCTTC. Its translation: CASSLDIPGTNNEQFF. The full variable domain, rest sourced from reference TRBV5-1 and TRBJ2-1, is KAGVTQTPRYLIKTRGQQVTLSCSPISGHRSVSWYQQTPGQGLQFLFEYFSETQRNKGNFPGRFSGRQFSNSRSEMNVSTLELGDSALYLCASSLDIPGTNNEQFFGPGTRLTVL.